This T cell receptor beta chain originates from a study of cytotoxic CD8 clonotypes in ibrutinib-treated CLL. Study details: The patients, about ten relapsed/refractory and under 16 treatment-naive, included around 18 who were IGHV unmutated. Study-level results: Baseline clonality, higher than in age-matched healthy donors, tracked circulating CD8+ T-cell counts. Treatment saw public clonotypes, which were uncommon, either contract or stay stable.

Produced via immunoSEQ multiplex PCR; TCRdb's table is partial and in-frame only. This sample has roughly 150,000 clones, with 76% found just once. This clone was detected once. The antigen remains unidentified. The sample consisted of PBMCs, taken after 24 months of ibrutinib treatment. The origin of this receptor is a human donor with chronic lymphocytic leukemia.

CDR3 region: CASRGGDSLNEKLFF. As DNA, the CDR3 is TGTGCCAGCAGGGGGGGGGACAGCTTAAATGAAAAACTGTTTTTT. The V call is TRBV6-1, the J call TRBJ1-4, with 7 bases identical to TRBD1. The CDR3 covers 15 residues. The germline gives CDR1 MNHNS, CDR2 SASEGT. Germline trimming cut 6 bases from V and 5 bases from J; bases unmatched to any gene: 9.